Only a few counts were recorded for the clone carrying this TCR beta chain. The antigen remains undetermined. This sample was included in a study of T cells in Graves' hyperthyroidism and ophthalmopathy. Whole-study results and caveats: Ophthalmopathy was separated from stable hyperthyroidism by a 13 V-J model.

CDR3 length: 15 residues. CDR1 and CDR2 (germline): DFQATT, SNEGSKA (reference sequence). V was cut by 0 bases and J by 2 bases, with 12 bases left in between. Template material for amplifying TCR beta CDR3 regions consisted of RNA transcripts. The HTBI primer set was used in a first-round RT-PCR of the TCR CDR3. One entry per CDR3 protein results from TCRdb running MiXCR on the multiplex PCR reads. Of around 500,000 distinct CDR3 sequences listed, 15% to 20% are singletons. This TCR was sampled from a woman aged 25 to 45 with Graves' ophthalmopathy. Sequencing was done on a sample of blood. J is TRBJ2-3 and V is TRBV20-1; maybe TRBD1 (5 bases). The CDR3 DNA reads TGCAGTGCTAGAGATTACACAGGCTCCACAGATACGCAGTATTTT. It is translated as CSARDYTGSTDTQYF.